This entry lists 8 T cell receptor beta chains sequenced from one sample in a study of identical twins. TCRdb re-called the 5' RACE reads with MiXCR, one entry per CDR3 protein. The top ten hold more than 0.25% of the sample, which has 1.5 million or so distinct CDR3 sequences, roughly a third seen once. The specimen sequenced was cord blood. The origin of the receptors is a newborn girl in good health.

The DNA for the CDR3 is TGTGCCATCAGTGGCACAGGGGGCGACAATTCACCCCTCCACTTT. Encoded protein: CAISGTGGDNSPLHF. V gene TRBV10-3 combines with J gene TRBJ1-6; 9 nucleotides agree with TRBD1. Germline CDR1 ENHRY, CDR2 SYGVKD. Germline trimming cut 4 bases from V and 7 bases from J; bases unmatched to any gene: 5. CDR3 length: 15 residues.

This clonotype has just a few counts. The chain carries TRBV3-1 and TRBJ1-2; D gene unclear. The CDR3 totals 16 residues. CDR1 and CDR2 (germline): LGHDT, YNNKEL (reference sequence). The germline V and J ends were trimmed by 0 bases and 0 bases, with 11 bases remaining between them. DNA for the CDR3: TGTGCCAGCAGCCAAGATGGAAGGTTGGCTAACTATGGCTACACCTTC. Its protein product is CASSQDGRLANYGYTF.

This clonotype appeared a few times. The CDR3: CASSTDRVYEQYF. DNA of the CDR3: TGCGCCAGCAGCACGGACAGAGTCTACGAGCAGTACTTC. V is TRBV5-1 and J is TRBJ2-7; a possible D gene is TRBD1 (6 bases). This CDR3 has 13 residues. Germline CDR1 SGHRS, CDR2 YFSETQ. The V gene lost 4 bases and the J gene lost 3 bases, with 11 bases spanning the gap.

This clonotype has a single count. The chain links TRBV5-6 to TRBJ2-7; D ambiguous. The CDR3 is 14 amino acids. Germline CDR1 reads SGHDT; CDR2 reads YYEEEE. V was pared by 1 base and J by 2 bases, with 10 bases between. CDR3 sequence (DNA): TGTGCCAGCAGCTTGTTCCAGCTACCCTACGAGCAGTACTTC. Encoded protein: CASSLFQLPYEQYF.

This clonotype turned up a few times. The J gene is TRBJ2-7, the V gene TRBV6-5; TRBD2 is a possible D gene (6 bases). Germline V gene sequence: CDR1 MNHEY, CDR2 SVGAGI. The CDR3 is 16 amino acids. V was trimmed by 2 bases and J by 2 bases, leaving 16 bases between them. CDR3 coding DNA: TGTGCCAGCAGTTACGCGAAACAGGACTACACCTACGAGCAGTACTTC. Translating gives CASSYAKQDYTYEQYF.

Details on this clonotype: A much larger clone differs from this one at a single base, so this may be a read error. This CDR3 is CASSGVHYRNERFF. DNA for the CDR3: TGCGCCAGCAGCGGAGTTCACTATAGAAATGAGCGGTTCTTC. The chain links TRBV5-1 to TRBJ2-1; the D is unclear. Germline CDR1 SGHRS, CDR2 YFSETQ. This CDR3 contains 14 residues.

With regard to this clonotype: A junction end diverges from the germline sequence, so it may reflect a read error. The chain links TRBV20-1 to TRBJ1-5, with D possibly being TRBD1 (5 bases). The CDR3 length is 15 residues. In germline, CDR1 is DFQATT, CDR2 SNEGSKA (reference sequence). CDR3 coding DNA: TGCAGTGCTTATACCGGGACGGGGATGAATCAGCCCCGGCATTTT. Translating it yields CSAYTGTGMNQPRHF.

CDR3 DNA: TGTGCCAGCAGCAGAACACAGAGCTCTGGGGCCAACGTCCTGACTTTC. Encoded protein: CASSRTQSSGANVLTF. The chain carries TRBV27 and TRBJ2-6; no reliable D call. CDR3 size: 16 residues. Germline CDR1 reads MNHEY; CDR2 reads SMNVEV (reference sequence). V gave up 6 bases and J gave up 0 bases, with 12 bases separating them.